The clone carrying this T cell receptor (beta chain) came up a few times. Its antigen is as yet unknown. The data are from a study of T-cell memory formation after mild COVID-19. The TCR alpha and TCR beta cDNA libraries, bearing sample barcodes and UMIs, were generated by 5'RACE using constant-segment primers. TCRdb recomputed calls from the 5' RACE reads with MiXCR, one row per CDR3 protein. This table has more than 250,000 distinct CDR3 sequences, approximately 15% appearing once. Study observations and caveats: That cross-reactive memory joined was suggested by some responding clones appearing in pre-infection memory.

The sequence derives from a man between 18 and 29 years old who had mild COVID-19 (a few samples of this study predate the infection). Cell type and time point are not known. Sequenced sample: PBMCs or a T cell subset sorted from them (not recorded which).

CDR3 protein: CASSFVGNTEAFF. Here the CDR3 DNA reads TGTGCCAGCAGCTTCGTGGGGAACACTGAAGCTTTCTTT. The V gene is TRBV11-2, the J gene TRBJ1-1; D uncertain. V lost 3 bases to trimming and J lost 1 base, with 6 bases between them. Germline loops: CDR1 SGHAT, CDR2 FQNNGV. This CDR3 region has 13 residues.